One and the same sample provided the 20 T cell receptor beta chains below, sequenced in a study of cytomegalovirus exposure and HLA in healthy donors. It was with 60 Vbeta and 13 Jbeta primers that the PCR ran. Data came from immunoSEQ multiplex PCR; TCRdb stores just in-frame clones and leaves some out. The profile covers 150,000 to 200,000 clones, with over 60% appearing a single time and approximately 3.1% taken by the ten largest. The sample comprised PBMCs. The receptor source for this set is a woman in her thirties or forties in good health and CMV-seronegative.

The CDR3 loop reads CASSLTQGADTEAFF. The CDR3 region has the DNA TGTGCCAGCAGTTTAACCCAGGGGGCGGACACTGAAGCTTTCTTT. V and J are TRBV28 and TRBJ1-1, with 8 bases that match TRBD1. This CDR3 comprises 15 residues. Losses at the gene ends were 2 bases for V and 3 bases for J; bases not matched to a gene: 5. Germline lookup yields CDR1 MDHEN and CDR2 SYDVKM. The full variable domain, completed using reference TRBV28 and TRBJ1-1, is DVKVTQSSRYLVKRTGEKVFLECVQDMDHENMFWYRQDPGLGLRLIYFSYDVKMKEKGDIPEGYSVSREKKERFSLILESASTNQTSMYLCASSLTQGADTEAFFGQGTRLTVV.

The J gene is TRBJ1-6, the V gene TRBV25-1; D ambiguous. CDR3 length: 13 residues. Germline loops: CDR1 MGHDK, CDR2 SYGVNS. V was pared by 4 bases and J by 7 bases, with 8 bases between. CDR3 sequence (DNA): TGTGCCAGCAGTGCGTTGAGGAATTCACCCCTCCACTTT. Translation: CASSALRNSPLHF.

The genes are TRBV5-1 and TRBJ2-2; 9 nucleotides match TRBD1. This CDR3 has 17 residues. Per the germline V gene, CDR1 is SGHRS and CDR2 is YFSETQ. After removal of 4 bases from V and 4 bases from J, the junction contained 11 bases not matched to a gene. For the CDR3, the DNA is TGCGCCAGCAGCCTTATAACAGGGGGCAGTGGCACCGGGGAGCTGTTTTTT. Translating it yields CASSLITGGSGTGELFF.

The genes are TRBV19 and TRBJ1-4; D call uncertain. The CDR3 has 14 amino acids. Looked up from germline, CDR1 is LNHDA and CDR2 is SQIVND (reference sequence). Trimming left V 3 bases short and J 4 bases short, with 9 bases between. CDR3 sequence reads: CASSILGVNEKLFF. The CDR3 bases are TGTGCCAGTAGTATCTTGGGCGTTAATGAAAAACTGTTTTTT.

This chain uses TRBV5-4 with TRBJ1-1; tentative D call: TRBD1 (5 bases). V was clipped by 1 base and J by 7 bases, with 11 bases between them. Germline V gene lookup returns CDR1 SGHNT and CDR2 YYREEE (reference sequence). The CDR3 is made up of 13 amino acids. CDR3 in DNA: TGTGCCAGCAGCTTGCAACAGGAGAATGAAGCTTTCTTT. Translation: CASSLQQENEAFF.

The rearrangement joins TRBV21-1 to TRBJ2-1; the table assigns TRBD2, which was not confirmed against the DNA. TRBV21-1 is classified as a pseudogene. This CDR3 comprises 16 residues. In DNA form, the CDR3 reads TGTGCCAGCAGCCCGACGGTGCGGGGGGGGTACAATGAGCAGTTCTTC. Amino acid sequence: CASSPTVRGGYNEQFF.

The chain is built from TRBV19 and TRBJ1-1; the D is unclear. Trimming shortened V by 3 bases and J by 0 bases, and 17 bases separated the two germline ends. The CDR3 spans 17 residues. Germline V gene data show CDR1 as LNHDA and CDR2 as SQIVND (reference sequence). The CDR3 is CASSMRAFVSMNTEAFF. The CDR3 nucleotides are TGTGCCAGTAGTATGAGGGCTTTCGTTAGTATGAACACTGAAGCTTTCTTT.

This chain uses TRBV5-1 with TRBJ2-3, with D possibly TRBD1 on 5 matching bases. This CDR3 has 16 amino acids. Deletions cut 1 base from V and 0 bases from J, with 12 bases between. The germline gives CDR1 SGHRS, CDR2 YFSETQ. The CDR3 reads CASSLSGATSTDTQYF. The CDR3 region has the DNA TGCGCCAGCAGCTTGTCTGGGGCCACTAGCACAGATACGCAGTATTTT.

The chain joins TRBV28 to TRBJ1-5, with D possibly being TRBD1 (5 bases). CDR1 is MDHEN, CDR2 SYDVKM, per germline. V was shortened by 2 bases and J by 1 base, with 9 bases between the two germline ends. This CDR3 has 15 amino acids. As DNA, the CDR3 is TGTGCCAGCAGTTTACCAGGGTCCAGCAATCAGCCCCAGCATTTT. Protein: CASSLPGSSNQPQHF.

The J gene is TRBJ2-5, the V gene TRBV4-1, with a tentative D call TRBD2 (6 bases). The DNA end is a closer match to TRBJ2-7, so the J assignment may be wrong. CDR1 and CDR2 (germline): MGHRA, YSYEKL. The CDR3 sequence is 14 residues long. In nucleotides, the CDR3 is TGCGCCAGCAGCCCCCGGAGGGTAGGGTTCGAGCAGTACTTC. Translation gives CASSPRRVGFEQYF.

J is TRBJ1-2 and V is TRBV2; D ambiguous. This CDR3 is 11 amino acids long. The V end lost 8 bases, the J end lost 7 bases, and 11 bases lay between the germline ends. In germline, CDR1 is SNHLY, CDR2 FYNNEI. CDR3 nucleotides: TGTGCCAGCTCCCCCGCTACTGGCTACACCTTC. As protein: CASSPATGYTF.

This clone was observed once. The J gene is TRBJ2-7, the V gene TRBV5-1; D remains ambiguous. The V end was cut by 2 bases, the J end by 2 bases, with 8 bases between. CDR3 size: 13 residues. Per the germline V gene, CDR1 is SGHRS and CDR2 is YFSETQ. The CDR3 region is CASSFSVTYEQYF. CDR3 nucleotide sequence: TGCGCCAGCAGCTTTTCGGTAACCTACGAGCAGTACTTC.

The chain is built from TRBV5-4 and TRBJ2-1; 11 bases fit TRBD2. After removal of 4 bases from V and 5 bases from J, the junction contained 5 bases not matched to a gene. Per germline, CDR1 SGHNT and CDR2 YYREEE (reference sequence). The length of the CDR3 is 15 residues. The CDR3 DNA reads as TGTGCCAGCAGCCTGACTAGCGGGGCGGACAATGAGCAGTTCTTC. Protein product: CASSLTSGADNEQFF.

The V call is TRBV28, the J call TRBJ1-2; maybe TRBD1 (6 bases). The CDR3 runs to 17 residues. Germline values: CDR1 MDHEN, CDR2 SYDVKM. Between the trimmed V and J ends, which lost 2 bases and 0 bases, there was a span of 16 bases. The CDR3 spells CASSLIGRGEANYGYTF. CDR3 in DNA: TGTGCCAGCAGTTTAATAGGGAGGGGGGAAGCTAACTATGGCTACACCTTC.

The genes are TRBV19 and TRBJ1-2; no firm D call. Trimming took off 10 bases at V and 4 bases at J, with 10 bases between the two ends. Germline CDR1 LNHDA, CDR2 SQIVND (reference sequence). This CDR3 has 11 amino acids. The CDR3 region is CAMRDSYGYTF. The CDR3 coding sequence is TGTGCCATGCGGGATAGCTATGGCTACACCTTC.

The V call is TRBV5-1, the J call TRBJ2-1, with 11 bases matching TRBD2. The germline CDR1 and CDR2 sequences are SGHRS and YFSETQ. The CDR3 sequence is 19 residues long. Unmatched junction bases numbered 12, after V lost 0 bases and J lost 4 bases. The CDR3 here is CASSLVNEPGLAVYNEQFF. CDR3 DNA: TGCGCCAGCAGCTTGGTGAATGAACCGGGACTAGCGGTTTACAATGAGCAGTTCTTC.

The J gene is TRBJ2-1, the V gene TRBV18; D is undetermined. V was cut by 4 bases and J by 7 bases, with 14 bases left in between. Germline V gene data show CDR1 as KGHSH and CDR2 as LQKENI. The CDR3 is 14 residues long. CDR3 in amino acids: CASSLNPSGNEQFF. CDR3 DNA: TGTGCCAGCTCACTAAACCCGTCGGGTAATGAGCAGTTCTTC.

This clone has only one observation. The chain combines TRBV5-1 with TRBJ1-1; TRBD1 aligns across 7 bases. The CDR3 has 17 amino acids. CDR1 is SGHRS and CDR2 is YFSETQ in the germline V gene. J lost 1 base, V lost 4 bases, and 13 bases had no gene match. The CDR3 loop is CASSPSGQAGWNTEAFF. CDR3 bases: TGCGCCAGCAGCCCATCCGGACAGGCCGGCTGGAACACTGAAGCTTTCTTT.

The chain has TRBV25-1 and TRBJ2-5; D possibly corresponds to TRBD2 (6 bases). Trimming took off 4 bases at V and 5 bases at J, with 14 bases between the two ends. CDR3 length: 14 amino acids. Germline values: CDR1 MGHDK, CDR2 SYGVNS. Here the CDR3 reads CASSARDWSETQYF. CDR3 bases: TGTGCCAGCAGTGCCCGGGACTGGTCGGAGACCCAGTACTTC.

The chain couples TRBV5-6 to TRBJ2-7, with no clear D. The V and J ends lost 4 bases and 3 bases respectively, with 14 bases between them. Germline values: CDR1 SGHDT, CDR2 YYEEEE. The CDR3 is 14 amino acids. The CDR3 loop is CASSGLDSIYEQYF. The CDR3 coding sequence is TGTGCCAGCAGCGGCTTGGATAGCATCTACGAGCAGTACTTC. Supplemented by reference TRBV5-6 and TRBJ2-7, the full variable domain reads DAGVTQSPTHLIKTRGQQVTLRCSPKSGHDTVSWYQQALGQGPQFIFQYYEEEERQRGNFPDRFSGHQFPNYSSELNVNALLLGDSALYLCASSGLDSIYEQYFGPGTRLTVT.